This TCR beta chain was retrieved from a study of T cells in Graves' hyperthyroidism and ophthalmopathy. This clonotype appeared many times. The study defined stable Graves' hyperthyroidism as no ophthalmopathy progression within 18 months. A patient was excluded if there was uncontrolled infection, other autoimmune disease, pregnancy or lactation. For the diagnoses, clinical symptoms, serum thyroxine and TRAb, thyroid ultrasound and orbital computed tomography were used. Amplification targeted TCR beta CDR3 regions from RNA transcripts. A first-round RT-PCR of the TCR CDR3 used the HTBI primer set. TCRdb re-called the multiplex PCR reads through MiXCR, storing one row per CDR3 protein. The table has about 840,000 distinct CDR3 sequences, around 38% seen once; the top ten hold 8% to 9%. The CDR3 loop spans 13 amino acids. Trimming shortened V by 1 base and J by 5 bases, and 9 bases separated the two germline ends. Germline V lookup: CDR1 SGHTA, CDR2 FQGNSA.

The sequenced material came from blood. The rearrangement links TRBV7-2 to TRBJ2-7; no clear D. The receptor comes from a man in his late teens or twenties with Graves' hyperthyroidism. The CDR3 here is CASSLGNSDEQYF. CDR3 bases: TGTGCCAGCAGCTTAGGTAACAGCGACGAGCAGTACTTC. Full variable domain (rest looked up from reference TRBV7-2 and TRBJ2-7): GAGVSQSPSNKVTEKGKDVELRCDPISGHTALYWYRQSLGQGLEFLIYFQGNSAPDKSGLPSDRFSAERTGGSVSTLTIQRTQQEDSAVYLCASSLGNSDEQYFGPGTRLTVT.